This TCR beta chain was captured in a study of blood T cell repertoires in COVID-19. Across the whole study: The United States, Italy and Spain supplied acute and convalescent COVID-19 samples. T cells, B-cell-depleted T cells, or PBMCs supplied cDNA or gDNA.

This clone occurred once. Methods used by the authors: Nucleated cell number was recorded as an estimate derived from reference gene primer amplification. Profiled with immunoSEQ multiplex PCR; TCRdb holds only in-frame clones, not every one. V, J and clone size are taken as reported in that table, and D and trimming were inferred from the DNA itself. The profile shows 300,000 to 400,000 clones, roughly 91% of them singletons. The ends lost 0 bases at V and 4 bases at J; junction bases unmatched: 4. This CDR3 region has 16 residues. Germline lookup yields CDR1 SEHNR and CDR2 FQNEAQ (reference sequence).

This rearrangement joins TRBV7-9 to TRBJ2-1; 9 nucleotides line up with TRBD1. The clonotype originates from a man in his fifties or sixties with active or convalescent COVID-19. The sequencing sample was made of peripheral blood. CDR3 DNA: TGTGCCAGCAGCTTAGCCACAGGGGGCGCTTACAATGAGCAGTTCTTC. Translating it yields CASSLATGGAYNEQFF.